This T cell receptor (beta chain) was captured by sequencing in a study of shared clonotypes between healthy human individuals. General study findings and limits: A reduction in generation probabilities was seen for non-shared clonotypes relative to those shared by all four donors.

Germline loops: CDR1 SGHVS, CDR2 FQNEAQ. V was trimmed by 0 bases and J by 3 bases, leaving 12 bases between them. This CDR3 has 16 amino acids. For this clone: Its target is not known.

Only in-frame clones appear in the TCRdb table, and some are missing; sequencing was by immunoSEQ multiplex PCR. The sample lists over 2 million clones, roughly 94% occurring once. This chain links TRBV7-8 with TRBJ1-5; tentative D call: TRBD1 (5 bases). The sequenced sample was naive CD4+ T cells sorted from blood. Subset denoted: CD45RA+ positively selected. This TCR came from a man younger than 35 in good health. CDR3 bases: TGTGCCAGCAGCTTAGCTCTTGGGGCAGTCAATCAGCCCCAGCATTTT. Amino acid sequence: CASSLALGAVNQPQHF.